This T cell receptor beta chain was sequenced in a study of shared clonotypes between healthy human individuals. Overall study: Aged between 18 and 49, the donors were two women and a few men.

Researchers ran the assay at a deep level. TCRdb keeps only in-frame clones here, not all; method: immunoSEQ multiplex PCR. The data contain some 2 million clones, 90% to 95% of them singletons. Those who donated were healthy HIV-negative adults, with no recent acute infections or vaccinations reported. V lost 4 bases and J lost 2; bases outside the gene matches: 4. The germline V gene encodes CDR1 SEHNR and CDR2 FQNEAQ (reference sequence). CDR3 length equals 14 residues. V is TRBV7-9 and J is TRBJ1-2, with 7 bases that match TRBD1. Sequenced material: naive CD4+ T cells sorted from blood. The subset: CD45RA+ positively selected. This receptor was obtained from a man in his late teens or twenties in good health. CDR3 nucleotide sequence: TGTGCCAGCAGCTCAGAGACAGGGAACTATGGCTACACCTTC. Translation: CASSSETGNYGYTF.